The T cell receptor (beta chain) described here comes from a study of early T cells in non-severe SARS-CoV-2 infection. Study summary: The study sequenced bulk RNA from unsorted whole blood, with chains unpaired.

This clonotype was detected many times. Its specificity is not known. Germline values: CDR1 LGHNA, CDR2 YNFKEQ. The V end lost 0 bases, the J end lost 4 bases, and 14 bases lay between the germline ends. The CDR3 contains 16 residues. Study findings and constraints: VDJdb matching skewed toward anti-spike CD8 responses, missing private and CD4 specificities.

Individual cDNA molecules were tagged with unique molecular identifiers, the study reported. Using its own MiXCR run on the 5' RACE reads, TCRdb lists one record per CDR3 protein. The sample holds approximately 69,000 distinct CDR3 sequences, roughly 12% seen once. Here the sequenced sample was whole blood, taken at baseline. The receptor's source is an adult who was a healthcare worker with PCR-confirmed SARS-CoV-2 infection or an uninfected control (not recorded which). This chain uses TRBV4-2 with TRBJ2-3; D could derive from TRBD1 or TRBD2 (6 bases each). In DNA, the CDR3 is TGTGCCAGCAGCCAAGATGGAGGGGGGCCCCCAGATACGCAGTATTTT. Amino acid sequence: CASSQDGGGPPDTQYF.